Presented here are 18 T cell receptor beta chains from one specimen sequenced in a study of cytomegalovirus exposure and HLA in healthy donors. PCR employed 60 Vbeta and 13 Jbeta primers. The data were produced by immunoSEQ multiplex PCR, yet TCRdb's version contains in-frame clones alone and is incomplete. The table has 210,000 or so clones, roughly 85% seen once; the top ten hold 1.5% to 2%. Sequencing was done on a sample of PBMCs. Receptors originate from a young man in good health and CMV-seronegative.

The CDR3: CASGLGGVTGNTIYF. CDR3 in DNA: TGTGCTAGTGGTTTGGGAGGAGTAACTGGAAACACCATATATTTT. The chain has TRBV12-5 and TRBJ1-3, with unresolved D. This CDR3 is 15 amino acids long. CDR1 and CDR2 from the germline V gene are LGHNT and FRNRAP. Trimming stripped 1 base from V and 2 bases from J, with 9 bases between.

The rearrangement links TRBV5-6 to TRBJ2-2; D is undetermined. This CDR3 is built from 12 residues. The germline gives CDR1 SGHDT, CDR2 YYEEEE. Trimming stripped 4 bases from V and 4 bases from J, with 5 bases between. DNA for the CDR3: TGTGCCAGCAGCCCAGGCACCGGGGAGCTGTTTTTT. Its translation: CASSPGTGELFF.

The chain uses TRBV29-1 and TRBJ1-2; possible D gene TRBD1, 6 bases. The CDR3 runs to 13 residues. The germline V gene has CDR1 SQVTM and CDR2 ANQGSEA. V lost 6 bases, J lost 2 bases, and 13 bases lay in between. DNA of the CDR3: TGCAGCGTAGAGGACAGCGCAAACTATGGCTACACCTTC. This sequence encodes CSVEDSANYGYTF.

V and J are TRBV12-5 and TRBJ2-5; 8 bases line up with TRBD1. The germline V gene has CDR1 LGHNT and CDR2 FRNRAP. The CDR3 loop spans 14 amino acids. V shed 5 bases and J 1 base; nucleotides not matched to a gene: 3. CDR3 DNA: TGTGCTAGTGGTACCGGACAGGGCCAAGAGACCCAGTACTTC. Encoded protein: CASGTGQGQETQYF.

The chain carries TRBV27 and TRBJ1-4; no firm D call. The CDR3 totals 17 residues. Trimming took 6 bases from V and 4 from J, leaving 21 bases between them. In germline, CDR1 is MNHEY, CDR2 SMNVEV (reference sequence). The DNA of the CDR3 is TGTGCCAGCAGGATCCTCGCCTCAAAAGGGAGTAATGAAAAACTGTTTTTT. Residues: CASRILASKGSNEKLFF.

In its sample, this clone was seen once. CDR3 protein: CASSEGGAGQGYGYTF. In DNA form, the CDR3 reads TGTGCCAGCAGTGAAGGGGGGGCGGGACAGGGCTATGGCTACACCTTC. The V and J genes are TRBV2 and TRBJ1-2, with 9 bases aligning to TRBD1. Unmatched junction bases numbered 7, after V lost 1 base and J lost 4 bases. Germline CDR1 reads SNHLY; CDR2 reads FYNNEI. The CDR3 runs 16 residues.

V usage is TRBV19 and J usage is TRBJ1-5; 11 bases align to TRBD1. CDR1 and CDR2 from the germline V gene are LNHDA and SQIVND (reference sequence). V shed 11 bases, J shed 0 bases, and the junction held 15 bases outside the gene matches. This CDR3 is built from 18 residues. CDR3 in amino acids: CASKKRTGGNLSNQPQHF. In DNA form, the CDR3 reads TGTGCCTCCAAAAAACGGACAGGGGGCAACCTTAGCAATCAGCCCCAGCATTTT.

The CDR3 is CASSVEAVAGGYEQYF. CDR3 sequence (DNA): TGTGCCAGCAGCGTAGAAGCGGTAGCGGGAGGTTACGAGCAGTACTTC. This chain links TRBV9 with TRBJ2-7; 10 bases agree with TRBD2. V shed 0 bases, J shed 4 bases, and the junction held 7 bases outside the gene matches. Germline CDR1 reads SGDLS; CDR2 reads YYNGEE. This CDR3 region has 16 residues.

The chain carries TRBV29-1 and TRBJ2-1; D is undetermined. Germline V gene sequence: CDR1 SQVTM, CDR2 ANQGSEA. Trimming took 4 bases from V and 4 from J, leaving 11 bases between them. This CDR3 comprises 13 residues. CDR3 in DNA: TGCAGCGTTGTGTTTACATCATACAATGAGCAGTTCTTC. Protein: CSVVFTSYNEQFF.

The rearrangement links TRBV29-1 to TRBJ2-7; D is possibly TRBD2 (6 bases). The CDR3 contains 13 residues. V was shortened by 4 bases and J by 3 bases, with 13 bases between the two germline ends. CDR1 and CDR2 from the germline V gene are SQVTM and ANQGSEA. CDR3 sequence: CSVAGRGLYEQYF. CDR3 nucleotides: TGCAGCGTTGCCGGGAGAGGCCTCTACGAGCAGTACTTC.

The chain is built from TRBV27 and TRBJ1-5; 8 bases fit TRBD1. Germline V gene data show CDR1 as MNHEY and CDR2 as SMNVEV (reference sequence). After removal of 5 bases from V and 5 bases from J, the junction contained 2 bases not matched to a gene. The CDR3 is 13 amino acids. DNA of the CDR3: TGTGCCAGCAGTCAACAGGGGGATCAGCCCCAGCATTTT. Its protein is CASSQQGDQPQHF.

Remarks on this clone: The identical CDR3 is also encoded by other nucleotide sequences in the sample. The gene calls are TRBV9 and TRBJ2-1; D not resolved. V dropped 0 bases and J dropped 10 bases, with 8 bases sitting between them. In germline, CDR1 is SGDLS, CDR2 YYNGEE. CDR3 size: 12 residues. CDR3 sequence: CASSVGASEQFF. Here the CDR3 DNA reads TGTGCCAGCAGCGTAGGGGCCAGCGAGCAGTTCTTC.

The chain employs TRBV5-6 and TRBJ2-3; maybe TRBD2 (6 bases). The CDR3 covers 17 residues. The germline V gene encodes CDR1 SGHDT and CDR2 YYEEEE. V was shortened by 2 bases and J by 0 bases, with 16 bases between the two germline ends. Here the CDR3 reads CASSFELAAASTDTQYF. CDR3 bases: TGTGCCAGCAGCTTTGAATTAGCGGCTGCTAGCACAGATACGCAGTATTTT.

The rearrangement links TRBV9 to TRBJ2-1; 8 nucleotides agree with TRBD1. This CDR3 comprises 16 residues. Germline V CDR1 and CDR2: SGDLS, YYNGEE. J lost 6 bases, V lost 0 bases, and 8 bases had no gene match. CDR3 DNA: TGTGCCAGCAGCGTAGTCGAGACAGGGGAGGTCAATGAGCAGTTCTTC. This codes for CASSVVETGEVNEQFF.

This chain uses TRBV7-9 with TRBJ2-7, with TRBD1 matching over 10 bases. The V segment lost 5 bases and the J segment 0 bases; nucleotides outside the gene matches: 4. Germline loops: CDR1 SEHNR, CDR2 FQNEAQ (reference sequence). The CDR3 extends over 15 amino acids. This CDR3 reads CASSTWTGGSYEQYF. Written as DNA, the CDR3 is TGTGCCAGCAGCACCTGGACAGGGGGCTCCTACGAGCAGTACTTC.

The gene calls are TRBV13 and TRBJ2-2; D not certain. CDR1 is PRHDT and CDR2 is FYEKMQ in the germline V gene (reference sequence). The CDR3 runs 15 residues. The V end lost 4 bases, the J end lost 1 base, and 10 bases lay between the germline ends. The CDR3: CASSSSDWNTGELFF. The CDR3 DNA reads as TGTGCCAGCAGCTCGTCCGACTGGAACACCGGGGAGCTGTTTTTT.

This clone was recorded only once. The rearrangement joins TRBV27 to TRBJ2-7, with TRBD2 matching 11 bases. There are 19 residues in the CDR3. Losses at the gene ends were 2 bases for V and 2 bases for J; bases not matched to a gene: 14. Germline V gene lookup returns CDR1 MNHEY and CDR2 SMNVEV (reference sequence). CDR3 nucleotides: TGTGCCAGCAGTTTAGATCCCCTAGCGGGAGGCATTGTTCCCTACGAGCAGTACTTC. Translated: CASSLDPLAGGIVPYEQYF.

The rearrangement joins TRBV28 to TRBJ2-1; the match to TRBD2 covers 11 bases. The trim removed 4 bases at V and 0 bases at J, leaving 2 bases unmatched. Looked up from germline, CDR1 is MDHEN and CDR2 is SYDVKM. The CDR3 is 16 residues long. CDR3 in DNA: TGTGCCAGCAGTTGGGGACTAGCGGTCTCCTACAATGAGCAGTTCTTC. It translates to CASSWGLAVSYNEQFF.